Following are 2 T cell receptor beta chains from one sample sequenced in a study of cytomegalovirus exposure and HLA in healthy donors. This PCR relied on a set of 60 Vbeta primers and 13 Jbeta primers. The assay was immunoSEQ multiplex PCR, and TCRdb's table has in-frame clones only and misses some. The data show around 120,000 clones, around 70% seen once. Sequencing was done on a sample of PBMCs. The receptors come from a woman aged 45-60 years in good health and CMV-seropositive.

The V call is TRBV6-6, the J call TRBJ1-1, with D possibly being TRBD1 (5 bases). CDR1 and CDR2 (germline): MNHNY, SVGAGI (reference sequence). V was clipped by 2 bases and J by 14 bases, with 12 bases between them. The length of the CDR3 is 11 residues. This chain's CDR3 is CASSYRDFVFF. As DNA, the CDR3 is TGTGCCAGCAGTTACCGGGACTTCGTCTTCTTT.

The CDR3 here is CASSLTPEGNTEAFF. The CDR3 DNA sequence: TGTGCCAGCAGCTTGACCCCGGAGGGGAACACTGAAGCTTTCTTT. The rearrangement joins TRBV5-4 to TRBJ1-1; the D is unclear. CDR3 length: 15 amino acids. V lost 1 base and J 1 base, leaving 11 bases between the germline ends. Germline CDR1 reads SGHNT; CDR2 reads YYREEE (reference sequence).